This T cell receptor beta chain appears in the sequencing data of a study of T cells in localized non-small cell lung cancer. Study findings and constraints: Longer overall survival associated with higher blood T cell density; shorter survival with higher adjacent-lung clonality. When the top 100 tumor clones were examined, a median about 60 of them also appeared in the adjacent lung, which was paired and uninvolved. Among the tissues sampled, uninvolved adjacent lung had the highest T cell clonality, above tumor.

Sequencing was performed with immunoSEQ multiplex PCR; in TCRdb, only in-frame clones are kept and a portion is missing. This sample yields 30,000 or so clones, of which about 88% are seen a single time; about 9.3% belongs to the top ten. As to this clone: Its antigen is unknown.

This CDR3 has 13 residues. CDR1 is GTSNPN and CDR2 is SVGIG in the germline V gene (reference sequence). The V end lost 2 bases, the J end lost 6 bases, and 8 bases lay between the germline ends. The sample consisted of peripheral blood, taken before any cancer treatment. The chain couples TRBV30 to TRBJ1-6; D unclear. The TCR was taken from a woman aged 35 to 70 with stage I lung adenocarcinoma. The CDR3: CAWSSYGNSPLHF. For the CDR3, the DNA is TGTGCCTGGAGTTCCTACGGTAATTCACCCCTCCACTTT.